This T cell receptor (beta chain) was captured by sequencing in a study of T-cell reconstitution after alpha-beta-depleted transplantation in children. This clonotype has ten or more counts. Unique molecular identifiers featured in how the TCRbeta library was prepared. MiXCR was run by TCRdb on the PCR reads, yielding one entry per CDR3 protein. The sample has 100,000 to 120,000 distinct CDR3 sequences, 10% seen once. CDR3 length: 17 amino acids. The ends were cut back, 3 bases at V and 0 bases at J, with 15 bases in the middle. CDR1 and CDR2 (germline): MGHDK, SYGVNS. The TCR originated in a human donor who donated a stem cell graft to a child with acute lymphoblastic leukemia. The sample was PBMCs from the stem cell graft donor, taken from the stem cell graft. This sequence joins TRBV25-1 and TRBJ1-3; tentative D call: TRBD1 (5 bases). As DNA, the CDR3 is TGTGCCAGCAGTGATCTCCCCGGGGGACCCTCTGGAAACACCATATATTTT. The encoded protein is CASSDLPGGPSGNTIYF.